What follows are 6 T cell receptor beta chains derived from one specimen sequenced in a study of cytomegalovirus exposure and HLA in healthy donors. PCR used 60 Vbeta primers and 13 Jbeta primers. Only in-frame clones appear in the TCRdb table, and some are missing; sequencing was by immunoSEQ multiplex PCR. Among 83,000 or so clones listed, roughly 76% were seen once. The sequenced material came from PBMCs. These TCRs come from a woman between 25 and 40 years old in good health and CMV-seronegative.

The chain combines TRBV19 with TRBJ1-4; D may be TRBD1 (6 bases). The CDR3 has 16 residues. Germline values: CDR1 LNHDA, CDR2 SQIVND (reference sequence). V lost 7 bases and J lost 8, with 23 bases in between. The CDR3 nucleotides are TGTGCCAGTACCTCGCGACGACAGGCTGTAGGGGAAAAACTGTTTTTT. Translation gives CASTSRRQAVGEKLFF. The variable domain in full, completed from reference TRBV19 and TRBJ1-4, reads DGGITQSPKYLFRKEGQNVTLSCEQNLNHDAMYWYRQDPGQGLRLIYYSQIVNDFQKGDIAEGYSVSREKKESFPLTVTSAQKNPTAFYLCASTSRRQAVGEKLFFGSGTQLSVL.

This clone came up once. The junction differs from germline at one of its ends, possibly a read error. This chain joins TRBV6-1 and TRBJ2-7; unclear D gene. This CDR3 comprises 14 residues. CDR1 is MNHNS and CDR2 is SASEGT in the germline V gene. The CDR3 is CTSISPDASYEQYF. In nucleotides, the CDR3 is TGTACCAGCATCTCCCCAGATGCCTCCTACGAGCAGTACTTC.

In this sample, this clone turned up once. The rearrangement links TRBV7-9 to TRBJ1-1; 7 nucleotides align to TRBD1. With 5 bases clipped from V and 3 bases from J, the junction kept 6 bases outside the gene matches. The CDR3 totals 14 residues. Germline CDR1 reads SEHNR; CDR2 reads FQNEAQ (reference sequence). The DNA for the CDR3 is TGTGCCAGCAGCCGACAGGGTGGGGACACTGAAGCTTTCTTT. Encoded protein: CASSRQGGDTEAFF.

The V call is TRBV7-6, the J call TRBJ2-5; the D gene is possibly TRBD2 (6 bases). V lost 2 bases and J lost 5, with 12 bases in between. The CDR3 loop spans 14 amino acids. Germline loops: CDR1 SGHVS, CDR2 FNYEAQ. CDR3 in DNA: TGTGCCAGCAGCTTAAAGGCGGGGCCGGAGACCCAGTACTTC. As protein: CASSLKAGPETQYF.

This chain joins TRBV27 and TRBJ2-1; TRBD1 matches 7 bases. This CDR3 has 16 amino acids. The V and J ends lost 0 bases and 2 bases, in that order; junction bases with no gene match: 4. Germline values: CDR1 MNHEY, CDR2 SMNVEV (reference sequence). Here the CDR3 reads CASSLSAQGTYNEQFF. DNA for the CDR3: TGTGCCAGCAGTTTATCAGCACAGGGGACCTACAATGAGCAGTTCTTC.

The chain couples TRBV5-4 to TRBJ2-2; 13 positions agree with TRBD2. Germline V gene sequence: CDR1 SGHNT, CDR2 YYREEE (reference sequence). The CDR3 has 16 residues. With 5 bases clipped from V and 3 bases from J, the junction kept 4 bases outside the gene matches. In DNA form, the CDR3 reads TGTGCCAGCAGGAAACTAGCGGGAGGGGACACCGGGGAGCTGTTTTTT. It codes for CASRKLAGGDTGELFF.